A selection of T cell receptor beta chains follows, all from one sample in a study of cytomegalovirus exposure and HLA in healthy donors. Some clones are missing from TCRdb's copy, which holds only in-frame ones; the method was immunoSEQ multiplex PCR. The profile shows some 98,000 clones, roughly three quarters of them singletons. Material: PBMCs. The receptors derive from a man between 40 and 49 years old in good health and CMV-seronegative. The CDR3 runs from the conserved cysteine through the conserved F or W. Each record gives: clone size, D gene, J gene, V gene, CDR3 DNA, CDR3 protein. A D gene is named only where the DNA matches it firmly. Not every row has a clone size; where given, it reads once, few, many or a size class.

size: once; D: TRBD1; J: TRBJ1-2; V: TRBV7-9; DNA: TGTGCCAGCAGCCCGGGGACAGGGCCATCCTACACCTTC; CDR3: CASSPGTGPSYTF
size: NA; D: TRBD2; J: TRBJ2-3; V: TRBV11-2; DNA: TGTGCCAGCAGCTTAGGGACTAGCGGGAGTTCGATAGATACGCAGTATTTT; CDR3: CASSLGTSGSSIDTQYF
size: once; D: NA; J: TRBJ2-7; V: TRBV27; DNA: TGTGCCAGCAGTTTTTTGGGCAGCTCCTACGAGCAGTACTTC; CDR3: CASSFLGSSYEQYF
size: NA; D: NA; J: TRBJ2-2; V: TRBV9; DNA: TGTGCCAGCAGCGTAGGACTGGCGGACACCGGGGAGCTGTTTTTT; CDR3: CASSVGLADTGELFF
size: NA; D: NA; J: TRBJ2-3; V: TRBV28; DNA: TGTGCCAGCAGTCCTAGTAACACAGATACGCAGTATTTT; CDR3: CASSPSNTDTQYF
size: NA; D: TRBD2; J: TRBJ2-2; V: TRBV29-1; DNA: TGCAGCGCAAAACCGGGACTAGGGGCCGGGGAGCTGTTTTTT; CDR3: CSAKPGLGAGELFF
size: NA; D: TRBD1; J: TRBJ1-2; V: TRBV6-5; DNA: TGTGCCAGCAGTATCCATCGGGACAGGGCTATTGGCTACACCTTC; CDR3: CASSIHRDRAIGYTF
size: NA; D: TRBD2; J: TRBJ2-7; V: TRBV10-1; DNA: TGCGCCAGCAGTGAGGTCCGGCTAGCGGGAGGCTACGAGCAGTACTTC; CDR3: CASSEVRLAGGYEQYF
size: NA; D: TRBD1; J: TRBJ2-5; V: TRBV7-2; DNA: TGTGCCAGCAGCCTCAGGGGGCGGGTAGAGACCCAGTACTTC; CDR3: CASSLRGRVETQYF
size: few; D: NA; J: TRBJ2-7; V: TRBV28; DNA: TGTGCCAGCAGTTCCTCAGGTCGCGAGCAGTACTTC; CDR3: CASSSSGREQYF
size: NA; D: TRBD2; J: TRBJ2-3; V: TRBV28; DNA: TGTGCCAGCAGTTTACCCGGGAGGAACACAGATACGCAGTATTTT; CDR3: CASSLPGRNTDTQYF
size: once; D: NA; J: TRBJ2-2; V: TRBV19; DNA: TGTGCCAGTAGTATTAACAGGAACACCGGGGAGCTGTTTTTT; CDR3: CASSINRNTGELFF
size: few; D: NA; J: TRBJ1-2; V: TRBV5-1; DNA: TGCGCCAGCAGCTTTGGGATGGCAGGGAACTATGGCTACACCTTC; CDR3: CASSFGMAGNYGYTF
size: NA; D: NA; J: TRBJ1-2; V: TRBV15; DNA: TGTGCCACCAGCGGACTCCCACAGGGCGATGGCTACACCTTC; CDR3: CATSGLPQGDGYTF
size: NA; D: NA; J: TRBJ2-1; V: TRBV25-1; DNA: TGTGCCAGCAGTGGGTACAGTTTTGGTTGGTATGGCAATGAGCAGTTCTTC; CDR3: CASSGYSFGWYGNEQFF
size: NA; D: NA; J: TRBJ1-5; V: TRBV4-1; DNA: TGCGCCAGCAGTCCGCATGTTGTCGGTCAGCCCCAGCATTTT; CDR3: CASSPHVVGQPQHF
size: NA; D: NA; J: TRBJ2-7; V: TRBV2; DNA: TGTGCCAGCAGAAAGACAGCGAACTCCTACGAGCAGTACTTC; CDR3: CASRKTANSYEQYF
size: NA; D: NA; J: TRBJ2-2; V: TRBV2; DNA: TGTGCCAGCCATACAATCAGTCAGAACACCGGGGAGCTGTTTTTT; CDR3: CASHTISQNTGELFF
size: few; D: TRBD1; J: TRBJ2-1; V: TRBV13; DNA: TGTGCCAGCAGCTACGGGACAGGGGGAGATGAGCAGTTCTTC; CDR3: CASSYGTGGDEQFF
size: NA; D: NA; J: TRBJ1-3; V: TRBV28; DNA: TGTGCCAGCCTTGTGGGGGGGGCTGGAAACACCATATATTTT; CDR3: CASLVGGAGNTIYF
size: NA; D: TRBD1; J: TRBJ1-2; V: TRBV16; DNA: TGTGCCAGCAGCCCGGTGGGGGAAGGGGGCGACTACACCTTC; CDR3: CASSPVGEGGDYTF
size: NA; D: TRBD1; J: TRBJ1-6; V: TRBV30; DNA: TGTGCCTGGAGTGTAACCGGGACAGGGTGGTCCTATAATTCACCCCTCCACTTT; CDR3: CAWSVTGTGWSYNSPLHF
size: NA; D: NA; J: TRBJ2-7; V: TRBV30; DNA: TGTGCCTGGAGTGCTTCTCCCTACGAGCAGTACTTC; CDR3: CAWSASPYEQYF
size: NA; D: NA; J: TRBJ1-5; V: TRBV19; DNA: TGTGCCAGCACGCAAACGGCCTGGGGGCAGGGTCCCCAGCCCCAGCATTTT; CDR3: CASTQTAWGQGPQPQHF
size: NA; D: NA; J: TRBJ2-5; V: TRBV5-4; DNA: TGTGCCAGCAGCTTGGCGGTCGGAGGGACCCAGTACTTC; CDR3: CASSLAVGGTQYF
size: NA; D: NA; J: TRBJ2-1; V: TRBV5-4; DNA: TGTGCCAGCAGCTACAGAGCGGGCTCCTACAATGAGCAGTTCTTC; CDR3: CASSYRAGSYNEQFF
size: NA; D: TRBD2; J: TRBJ2-1; V: TRBV4-1; DNA: TGCGCCAGCAGCCAGGCACCCGGCGGGAGGACCTCCTACAATGAGCAGTTCTTC; CDR3: CASSQAPGGRTSYNEQFF
size: NA; D: TRBD1; J: TRBJ1-6; V: TRBV6-6; DNA: TGTGCCAGCAGGCCGGGACAGTCAAATTCACCCCTCCACTTT; CDR3: CASRPGQSNSPLHF
size: NA; D: NA; J: TRBJ1-4; V: TRBV5-5; DNA: TGTGCCAGCAGCTTGTACCCCTCCACAGGGACGGCAAAACTGTTTTTT; CDR3: CASSLYPSTGTAKLFF